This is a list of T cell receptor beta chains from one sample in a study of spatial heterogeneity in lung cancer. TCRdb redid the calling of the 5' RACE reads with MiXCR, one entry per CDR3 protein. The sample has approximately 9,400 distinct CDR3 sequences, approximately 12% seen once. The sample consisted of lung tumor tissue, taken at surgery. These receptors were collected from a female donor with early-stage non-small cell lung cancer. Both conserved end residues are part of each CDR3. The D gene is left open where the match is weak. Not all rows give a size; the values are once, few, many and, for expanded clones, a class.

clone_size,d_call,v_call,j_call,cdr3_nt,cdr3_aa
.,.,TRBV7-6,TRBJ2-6,TGTGCCAGCAGCCCCCAGCTAGGGGCCAACGTCCTGACTTTC,CASSPQLGANVLTF
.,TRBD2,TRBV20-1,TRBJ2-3,TGCAGTGCTAGTAGCGGGAGTACCCCAGATACGCAGTATTTT,CSASSGSTPDTQYF
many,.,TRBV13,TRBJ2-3,TGTGCCAGCAGTCCATCATTATCCACAGATACGCAGTATTTT,CASSPSLSTDTQYF
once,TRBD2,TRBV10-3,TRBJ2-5,TGTGCCATCAGTACCCGGACTAGCGGGGAGGGAGAGACCCAGTACTTC,CAISTRTSGEGETQYF
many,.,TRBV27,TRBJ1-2,TGTGCCAGCAGTTCCTCCGCAGGAACTAACTATGGCTACACCTTC,CASSSSAGTNYGYTF
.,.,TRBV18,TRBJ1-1,TGTGCCAGCTCACCACGAAACACTGAAGCTTTCTTT,CASSPRNTEAFF
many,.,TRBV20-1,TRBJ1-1,TGCAGTGCTAGTCTGGAACACACTGAAGCTTTCTTT,CSASLEHTEAFF
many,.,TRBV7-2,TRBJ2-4,TGTGCCAGCACGGGGAGAGCCAAAAACATTCAGTACTTC,CASTGRAKNIQYF
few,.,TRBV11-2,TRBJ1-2,TGTGCCAGCAGCTTTGACCGGATTCTTAACTATGGCTACACCTTC,CASSFDRILNYGYTF
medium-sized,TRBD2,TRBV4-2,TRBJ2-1,TGTGCCAGCAGCCGCACTAGCGGCCCCCCCTACAATGAGCAGTTCTTC,CASSRTSGPPYNEQFF
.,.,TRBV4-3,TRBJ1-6,TGCGCCAGCAGCCAAGGGGAGGGGGTGACACCCCTCCACTTT,CASSQGEGVTPLHF
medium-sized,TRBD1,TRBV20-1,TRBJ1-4,TGCAGTGCCCCGGACAGGGTCGGAGGTGAAAAACTGTTTTTT,CSAPDRVGGEKLFF
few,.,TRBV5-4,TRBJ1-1,TGTGCCAGCATGGGAAGGCCGAACACTGAAGCTTTCTTT,CASMGRPNTEAFF
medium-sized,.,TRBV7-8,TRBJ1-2,TGTGCCAGCAGCGCTGGACGGAGCTATGGCTACACCTTC,CASSAGRSYGYTF
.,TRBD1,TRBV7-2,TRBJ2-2,TGTGCCAGCAGCATACGACAGGGCTCGAACACCGGGGAGCTGTTTTTT,CASSIRQGSNTGELFF
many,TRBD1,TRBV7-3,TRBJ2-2,TGTGCCAGCAGGGCCGGGACAGGGGATACCGGGGAGCTGTTTTTT,CASRAGTGDTGELFF
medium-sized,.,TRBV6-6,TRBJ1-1,TGTGCCAGCAGTTACTCGGTAGGGGGTCGGACTGAAGCTTTCTTT,CASSYSVGGRTEAFF
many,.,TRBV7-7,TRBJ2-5,TGTGCTAGCAGCTTAGACCGGGGAGAGACCCAGTACTTC,CASSLDRGETQYF
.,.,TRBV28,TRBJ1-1,TGTGCCAGCAGTTTGTCGACAGGGAACACTGAAGCTTTCTTT,CASSLSTGNTEAFF
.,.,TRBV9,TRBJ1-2,TGTGCCAGCAGCGTAGAGGACAGCGCCTATGGCTACACCTTC,CASSVEDSAYGYTF
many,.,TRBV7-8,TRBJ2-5,TGTGCCAGCAGCTCCGGTGAGGTGTCCCAAGAGACCCAGTACTTC,CASSSGEVSQETQYF
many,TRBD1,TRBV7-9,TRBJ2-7,TGTGTCAGCAGCTTCACTTCCGGGACAGTTTCCTACGAGCAGTACTTC,CVSSFTSGTVSYEQYF
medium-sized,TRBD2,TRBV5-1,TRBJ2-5,TGCGCCAGCAGCTTGGCCGCTAGCGGGTCCACTTGGGAGACCCAGTACTTC,CASSLAASGSTWETQYF
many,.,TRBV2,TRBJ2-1,TGTGCCAGCAGTGAAAGTCAGCGGCAAAGGTCCAATGAGCAGTTCTTC,CASSESQRQRSNEQFF
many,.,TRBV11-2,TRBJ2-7,TGTGCCAGCAGCTTAGGTTCTAGTAGGCTATACGAGCAGTACTTC,CASSLGSSRLYEQYF
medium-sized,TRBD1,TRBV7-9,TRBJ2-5,TGTGCCAGCAGCTCACGGCTGCTGGACAGGTCCCGAGGGACCCAGTACTTC,CASSSRLLDRSRGTQYF
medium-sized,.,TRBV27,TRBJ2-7,TGTGCCAGCAGTTATGGGCCCCCTGGTCCGCAGTACTTC,CASSYGPPGPQYF
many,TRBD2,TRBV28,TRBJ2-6,TGTGCCAGCAGTACCGGGGGGTCTGGGGCCAACGTCCTGACTTTC,CASSTGGSGANVLTF
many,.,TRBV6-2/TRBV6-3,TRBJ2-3,TGTGCCAGCAGTTACTCGAAAGATACGCAGTATTTT,CASSYSKDTQYF
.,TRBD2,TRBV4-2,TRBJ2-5,TGTGCCAGCAGCCAAGATAGGGCTAGCGGGGAGACCCAGTACTTC,CASSQDRASGETQYF
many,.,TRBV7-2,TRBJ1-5,TGTGCCAGCAGCCCCGGTCTCGTGTTCAATCAGCCCCAGCATTTT,CASSPGLVFNQPQHF
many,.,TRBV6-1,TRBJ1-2,TGTGCCAGCAGTGAAATACCTAGAACGGTTTATGGCTACACCTTC,CASSEIPRTVYGYTF
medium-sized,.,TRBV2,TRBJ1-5,TGTGCCAGCAGTGATCCTGGTCAGCCCCAGCATTTT,CASSDPGQPQHF
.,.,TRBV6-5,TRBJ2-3,TGTGCCAGCAGTTACTCCAGGGGCACAGATACGCAGTATTTT,CASSYSRGTDTQYF
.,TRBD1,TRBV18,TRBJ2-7,TGTGCCAGCTCACCGGTGACAGGGGTCCGGTACGAGCAGTACTTC,CASSPVTGVRYEQYF
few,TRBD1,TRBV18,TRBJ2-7,TGTGCCAGCTCCCACGGGACAGGGGTCTACGAGCAGTACTTC,CASSHGTGVYEQYF
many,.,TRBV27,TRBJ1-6,TGTGCCACATCACAGGGCAACTCCTATAATTCACCCCTCCACTTT,CATSQGNSYNSPLHF
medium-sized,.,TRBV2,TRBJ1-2,TGTGCCAGCAGCCCCCAGGAGCACTATGGCTACACCTTC,CASSPQEHYGYTF
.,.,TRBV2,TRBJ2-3,TGTGCCAGCAGTGAACCTTCGGACAGCTCTAGCACAGATACGCAGTATTTT,CASSEPSDSSSTDTQYF
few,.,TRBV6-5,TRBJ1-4,TGTGCCAGCAGTCCGACTTCAACTAATGAAAAACTGTTTTTT,CASSPTSTNEKLFF
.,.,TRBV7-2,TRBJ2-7,TGTGCCAGCAGCCGACTTCAGGGTGACGAGCAGTACTTC,CASSRLQGDEQYF
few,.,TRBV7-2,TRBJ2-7,TGTGCCAGCAGCTTATTCGGGAAACTCTACGAGCAGTACTTC,CASSLFGKLYEQYF
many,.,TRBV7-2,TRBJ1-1,TGTGCCAGCAGCTCCTCGAGACAGCTCCCTGAAGCTTTCTTT,CASSSSRQLPEAFF
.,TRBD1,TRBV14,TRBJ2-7,TGTGCCAGCAGCCCCAGGACAGGGCTCGGTCAGGAGCAGTACTTC,CASSPRTGLGQEQYF
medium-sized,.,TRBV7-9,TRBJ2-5,TGTGCCAGCAGCTTAGATAGGAAAATTGAAGAGACCCAGTACTTC,CASSLDRKIEETQYF
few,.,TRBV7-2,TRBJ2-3,TGTGCCAGCAGCCCTCAGTGGGCCGGTACGCAGTATTTT,CASSPQWAGTQYF
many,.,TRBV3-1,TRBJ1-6,TGTGCCAGCAGCCAAGATACCGGTGCCTGGTCACCCCTCCACTTT,CASSQDTGAWSPLHF
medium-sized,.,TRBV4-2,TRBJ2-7,TGTGCCAGCAGCCAAGATCTCAGGGACTACGAGCAGTACTTC,CASSQDLRDYEQYF
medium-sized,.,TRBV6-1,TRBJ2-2,TGTGCCAGCAGTGCCCAATTAACCGGGGAGCTGTTTTTT,CASSAQLTGELFF
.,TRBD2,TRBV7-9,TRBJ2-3,TGTGCCAGCAGCCACACGGGACTAGCGGGACCAACAGATACGCAGTATTTT,CASSHTGLAGPTDTQYF
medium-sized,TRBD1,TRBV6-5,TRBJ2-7,TGTGCCAGCAGTTACCAGACAGGGGGTTTATACGAGCAGTACTTC,CASSYQTGGLYEQYF